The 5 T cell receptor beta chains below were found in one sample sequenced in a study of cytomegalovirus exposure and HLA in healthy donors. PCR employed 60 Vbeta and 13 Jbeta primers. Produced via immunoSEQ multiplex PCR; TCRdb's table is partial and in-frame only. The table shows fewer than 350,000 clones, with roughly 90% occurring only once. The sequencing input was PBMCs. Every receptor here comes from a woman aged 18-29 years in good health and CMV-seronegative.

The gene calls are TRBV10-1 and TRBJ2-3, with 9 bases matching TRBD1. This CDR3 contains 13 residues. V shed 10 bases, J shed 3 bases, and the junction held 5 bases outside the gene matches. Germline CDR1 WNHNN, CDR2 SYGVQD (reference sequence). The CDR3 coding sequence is TGCGCCACGCGGGACAGGGTTACAGATACGCAGTATTTT. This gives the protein CATRDRVTDTQYF.

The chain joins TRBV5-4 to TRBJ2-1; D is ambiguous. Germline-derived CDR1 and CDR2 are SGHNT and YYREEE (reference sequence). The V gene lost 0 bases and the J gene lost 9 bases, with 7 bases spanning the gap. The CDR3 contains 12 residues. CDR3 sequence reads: CASSLGVVEQFF. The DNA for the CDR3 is TGTGCCAGCAGCTTGGGCGTCGTTGAGCAGTTCTTC.

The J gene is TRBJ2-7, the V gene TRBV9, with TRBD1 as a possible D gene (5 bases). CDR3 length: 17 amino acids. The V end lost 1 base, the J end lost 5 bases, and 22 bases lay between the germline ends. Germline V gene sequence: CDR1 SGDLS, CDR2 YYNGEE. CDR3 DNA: TGTGCCAGCAGCGTAAGCCGGACACCCAGGCATTCTGACGAGCAGTACTTC. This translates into CASSVSRTPRHSDEQYF.

CDR3 coding DNA: TGTGCCAGCAGCCCTCGGCAGGCCATCGCCAATTCACCCCTCCACTTT. It codes for CASSPRQAIANSPLHF. This chain joins TRBV9 and TRBJ1-6; no clear D. V was pared by 4 bases and J by 7 bases, with 18 bases between. CDR3 size: 16 residues. The germline V gene encodes CDR1 SGDLS and CDR2 YYNGEE. Variable domain in full (rest from reference TRBV9 and TRBJ1-6): DSGVTQTPKHLITATGQRVTLRCSPRSGDLSVYWYQQSLDQGLQFLIQYYNGEERAKGNILERFSAQQFPDLHSELNLSSLELGDSALYFCASSPRQAIANSPLHFGNGTRLTVT.

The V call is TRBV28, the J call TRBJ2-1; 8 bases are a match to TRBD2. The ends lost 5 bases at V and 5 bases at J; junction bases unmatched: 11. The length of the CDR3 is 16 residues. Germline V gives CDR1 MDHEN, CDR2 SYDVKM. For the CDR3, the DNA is TGTGCCAGCAGTCCCGGGGGGGCCCCGGGCAACAATGAGCAGTTCTTC. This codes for CASSPGGAPGNNEQFF.